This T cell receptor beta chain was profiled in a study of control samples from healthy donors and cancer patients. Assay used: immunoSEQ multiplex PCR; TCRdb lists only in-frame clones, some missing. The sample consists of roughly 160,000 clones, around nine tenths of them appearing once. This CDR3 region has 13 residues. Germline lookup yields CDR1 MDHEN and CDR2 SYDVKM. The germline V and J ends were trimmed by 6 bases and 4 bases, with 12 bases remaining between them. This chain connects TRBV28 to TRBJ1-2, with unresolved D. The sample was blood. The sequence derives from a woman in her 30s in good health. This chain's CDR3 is CASRGPPAYGYTF. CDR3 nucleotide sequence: TGTGCCAGCAGAGGACCGCCGGCCTATGGCTACACCTTC.